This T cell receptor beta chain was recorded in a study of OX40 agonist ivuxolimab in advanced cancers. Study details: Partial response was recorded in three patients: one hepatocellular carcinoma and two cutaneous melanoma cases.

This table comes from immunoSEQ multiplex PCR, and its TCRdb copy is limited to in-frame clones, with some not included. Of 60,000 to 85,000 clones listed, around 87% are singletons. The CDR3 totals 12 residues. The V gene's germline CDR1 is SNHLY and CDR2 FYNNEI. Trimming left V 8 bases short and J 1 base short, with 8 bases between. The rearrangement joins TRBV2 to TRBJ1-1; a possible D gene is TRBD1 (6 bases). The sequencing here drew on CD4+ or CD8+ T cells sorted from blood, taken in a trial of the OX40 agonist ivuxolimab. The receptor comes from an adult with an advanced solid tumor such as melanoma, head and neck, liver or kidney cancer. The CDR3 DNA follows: TGTGCCAGCTCGGGACAGAACACTGAAGCTTTCTTT. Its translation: CASSGQNTEAFF.